The entry below describes one T cell receptor beta chain. The antigen remains undetermined. This specimen belongs to a study of graft-versus-host responses after intestinal transplantation. Study-level information: Anti-thymocyte globulin induction was given to all recipients, followed by tacrolimus and steroids for approximately three years.

Study observations and caveats: Early post-transplant HvG declines were associated with peak circulating GvH clone levels. Analysis identified GvH clones in recipient marrow, with some appearing first in ileum or blood. Graft-donor T cell macrochimerism coincided with high graft-versus-host to host-versus-graft clonal ratios in allografts.

The CDR3 sequence is 14 residues long. Germline lookup yields CDR1 SEHNR and CDR2 FQNEAQ (reference sequence). V gave up 6 bases and J gave up 4 bases; unmatched junction bases: 2. TCRdb's table, derived via immunoSEQ multiplex PCR, lists solely in-frame clones and lacks some. This sample carries over 120,000 clones, around nine tenths of them seen once, and the ten largest clones take around 0.2%. The source is a human donor who received an intestinal transplant. Sample: unstimulated CD4+ T cells sorted from spleen or lymph node cells, taken before intestinal transplant. V usage is TRBV7-9 and J usage is TRBJ2-1, with 11 bases matching TRBD1. CDR3 sequence: CASRGQGDYNEQFF. CDR3 nucleotides: TGTGCCAGCAGGGGACAGGGGGATTACAATGAGCAGTTCTTC.